Given below is one TCR beta chain in context. The antigen is not known. The sample is drawn from a study of CD8+CD57+ T cells in acquired aplastic anemia. Study results and limitations: Patients and controls shared some 30 CD8+ CDR3 sequences, highly expressed in patients.

Individuals selected for sequencing had exhibited CD8+CD57+ cell expansion on flow cytometry. Germline values: CDR1 SGHTA, CDR2 FQGTGA. V lost 2 bases and J 5 bases, leaving 11 bases between the germline ends. The CDR3 has 14 residues. TCR beta VDJ combinations and CDR3 sequences were profiled from genomic DNA. MiXCR was run by TCRdb on the reads, yielding one entry per CDR3 protein. Of around 200,000 distinct CDR3 sequences in the sample, almost 50% were seen once. The V gene is TRBV7-3, the J gene TRBJ2-3; a possible D gene is TRBD1 (5 bases). The sequence came from a human donor with aplastic anemia. The specimen sequenced was sorted CD4+, CD8+, or CD8+CD57+ T cells (not recorded which) from PBMCs. The CDR3 loop is CASSLRAGQDTQYF. In DNA, the CDR3 is TGTGCCAGCAGCTTACGGGCAGGGCAAGATACGCAGTATTTT.